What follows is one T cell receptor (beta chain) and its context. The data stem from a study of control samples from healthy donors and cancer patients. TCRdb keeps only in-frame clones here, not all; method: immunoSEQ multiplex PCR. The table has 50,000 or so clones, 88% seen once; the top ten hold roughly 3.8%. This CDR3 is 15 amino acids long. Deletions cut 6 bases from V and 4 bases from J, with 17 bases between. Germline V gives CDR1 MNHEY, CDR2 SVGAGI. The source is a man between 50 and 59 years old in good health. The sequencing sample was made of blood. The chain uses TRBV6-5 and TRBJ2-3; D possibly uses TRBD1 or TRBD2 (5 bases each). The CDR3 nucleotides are TGTGCCAGCAGCCTGGGACCGCCTCCCGCAGATACGCAGTATTTT. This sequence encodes CASSLGPPPADTQYF.